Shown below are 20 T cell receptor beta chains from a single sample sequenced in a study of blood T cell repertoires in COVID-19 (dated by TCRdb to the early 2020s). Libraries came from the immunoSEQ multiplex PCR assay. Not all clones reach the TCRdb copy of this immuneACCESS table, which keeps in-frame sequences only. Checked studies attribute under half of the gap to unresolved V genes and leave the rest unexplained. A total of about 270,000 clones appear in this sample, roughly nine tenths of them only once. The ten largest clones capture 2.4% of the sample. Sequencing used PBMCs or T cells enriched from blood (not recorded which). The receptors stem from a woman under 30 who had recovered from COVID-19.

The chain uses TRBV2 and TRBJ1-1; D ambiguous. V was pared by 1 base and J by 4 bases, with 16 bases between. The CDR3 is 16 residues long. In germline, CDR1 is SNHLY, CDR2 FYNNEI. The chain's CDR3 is CASSEGVWGGSTEAFF. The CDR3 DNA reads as TGTGCCAGCAGTGAAGGGGTCTGGGGTGGGAGCACTGAAGCTTTCTTT. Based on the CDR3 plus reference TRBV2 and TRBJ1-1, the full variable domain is EPEVTQTPSHQVTQMGQEVILRCVPISNHLYFYWYRQILGQKVEFLVSFYNNEISEKSEIFDDQFSVERPDGSNFTLKIRSTKLEDSAMYFCASSEGVWGGSTEAFFGQGTRLTVV.

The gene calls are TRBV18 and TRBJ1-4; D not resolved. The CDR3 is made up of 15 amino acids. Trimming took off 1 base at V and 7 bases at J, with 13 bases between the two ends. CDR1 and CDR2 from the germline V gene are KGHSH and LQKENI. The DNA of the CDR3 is TGTGCCAGCTCACCACGCGTGGAGAGCTCTGAAAAACTGTTTTTT. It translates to CASSPRVESSEKLFF.

The CDR3 here is CASSMRAGGQGQELAKNIQYF. CDR3 coding DNA: TGTGCCAGTAGTATGCGGGCCGGAGGACAGGGGCAGGAACTAGCCAAAAACATTCAGTACTTC. The V and J genes are TRBV19 and TRBJ2-4; 9 nucleotides agree with TRBD1. This CDR3 region has 21 residues. Trimming at V came to 3 bases and at J to 0 bases, leaving 18 bases not matched to a gene. CDR1 LNHDA and CDR2 SQIVND come from the germline V gene (reference sequence).

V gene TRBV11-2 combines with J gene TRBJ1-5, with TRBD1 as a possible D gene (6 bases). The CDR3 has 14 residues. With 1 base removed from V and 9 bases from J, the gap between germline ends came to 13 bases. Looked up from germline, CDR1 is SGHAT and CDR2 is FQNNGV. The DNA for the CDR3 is TGTGCCAGCAGCTTAGGAGGGGGAGGGCTGCCCCAGCATTTT. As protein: CASSLGGGGLPQHF.

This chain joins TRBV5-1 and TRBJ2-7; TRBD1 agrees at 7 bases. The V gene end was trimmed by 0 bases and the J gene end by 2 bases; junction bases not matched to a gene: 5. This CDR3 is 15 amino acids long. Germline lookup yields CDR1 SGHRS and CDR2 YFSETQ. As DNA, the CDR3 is TGCGCCAGCAGCTTGGCAGGACAGGCCCCCTACGAGCAGTACTTC. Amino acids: CASSLAGQAPYEQYF. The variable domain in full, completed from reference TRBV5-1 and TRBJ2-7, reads KAGVTQTPRYLIKTRGQQVTLSCSPISGHRSVSWYQQTPGQGLQFLFEYFSETQRNKGNFPGRFSGRQFSNSRSEMNVSTLELGDSALYLCASSLAGQAPYEQYFGPGTRLTVT.

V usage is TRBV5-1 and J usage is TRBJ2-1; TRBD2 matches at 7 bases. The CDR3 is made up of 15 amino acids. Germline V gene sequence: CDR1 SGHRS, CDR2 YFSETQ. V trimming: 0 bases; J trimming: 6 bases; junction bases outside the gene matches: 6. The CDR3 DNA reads TGCGCCAGCAGCTTGGAACCGGGGGGTTTCAATGAGCAGTTCTTC. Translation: CASSLEPGGFNEQFF. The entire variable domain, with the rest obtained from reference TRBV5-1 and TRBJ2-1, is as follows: KAGVTQTPRYLIKTRGQQVTLSCSPISGHRSVSWYQQTPGQGLQFLFEYFSETQRNKGNFPGRFSGRQFSNSRSEMNVSTLELGDSALYLCASSLEPGGFNEQFFGPGTRLTVL.

CDR3 DNA: TGTGCCAGCTCCGCCGGGACAGGGGGGAAGAATGAAAAACTGTTTTTT. It encodes CASSAGTGGKNEKLFF. V and J are TRBV18 and TRBJ1-4; 11 bases agree with TRBD1. The CDR3 spans 16 residues. The V segment lost 6 bases and the J segment 5 bases; nucleotides outside the gene matches: 8. Germline CDR1 reads KGHSH; CDR2 reads LQKENI.

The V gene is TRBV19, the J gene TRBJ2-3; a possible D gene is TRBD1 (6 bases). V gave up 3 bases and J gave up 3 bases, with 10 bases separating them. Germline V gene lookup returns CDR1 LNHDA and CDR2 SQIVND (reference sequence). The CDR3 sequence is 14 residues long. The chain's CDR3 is CASSMRQETDTQYF. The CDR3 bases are TGTGCCAGTAGTATGAGACAGGAGACAGATACGCAGTATTTT.

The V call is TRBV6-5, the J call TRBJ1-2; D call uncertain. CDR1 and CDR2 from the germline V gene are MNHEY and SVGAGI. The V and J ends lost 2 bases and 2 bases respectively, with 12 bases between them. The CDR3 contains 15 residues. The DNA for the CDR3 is TGTGCCAGCAGTTACGGGCGGGGAGCCAACTATGGCTACACCTTC. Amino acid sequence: CASSYGRGANYGYTF.

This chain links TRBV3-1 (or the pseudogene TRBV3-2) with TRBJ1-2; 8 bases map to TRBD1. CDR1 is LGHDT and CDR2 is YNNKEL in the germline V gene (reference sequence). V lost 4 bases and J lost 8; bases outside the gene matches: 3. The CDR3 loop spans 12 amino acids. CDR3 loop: CASSRTGNGYTF. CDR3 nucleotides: TGTGCCAGCAGCCGGACAGGGAACGGCTACACCTTC.

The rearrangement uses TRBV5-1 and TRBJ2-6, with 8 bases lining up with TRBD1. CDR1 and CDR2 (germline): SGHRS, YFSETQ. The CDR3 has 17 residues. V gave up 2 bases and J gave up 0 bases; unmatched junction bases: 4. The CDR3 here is CASSFRTGYSGANVLTF. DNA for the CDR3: TGCGCCAGCAGCTTCAGGACAGGGTACTCTGGGGCCAACGTCCTGACTTTC.

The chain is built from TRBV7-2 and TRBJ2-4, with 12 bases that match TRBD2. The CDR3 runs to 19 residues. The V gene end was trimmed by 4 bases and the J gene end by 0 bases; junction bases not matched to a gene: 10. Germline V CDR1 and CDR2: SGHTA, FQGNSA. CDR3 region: CASSSRSLAGGQAKNIQYF. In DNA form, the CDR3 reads TGTGCCAGCAGCTCCCGGTCACTAGCGGGGGGCCAAGCCAAAAACATTCAGTACTTC.

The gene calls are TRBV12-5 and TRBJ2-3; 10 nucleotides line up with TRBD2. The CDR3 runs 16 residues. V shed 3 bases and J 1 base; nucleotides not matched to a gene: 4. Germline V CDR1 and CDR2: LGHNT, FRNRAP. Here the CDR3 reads CASGLTAGGRTDTQYF. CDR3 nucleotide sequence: TGTGCTAGTGGTTTAACAGCGGGGGGGCGCACAGATACGCAGTATTTT. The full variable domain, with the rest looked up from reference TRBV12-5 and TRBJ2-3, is DARVTQTPRHKVTEMGQEVTMRCQPILGHNTVFWYRQTMMQGLELLAYFRNRAPLDDSGMPKDRFSAEMPDATLATLKIQPSEPRDSAVYFCASGLTAGGRTDTQYFGPGTRLTVL.

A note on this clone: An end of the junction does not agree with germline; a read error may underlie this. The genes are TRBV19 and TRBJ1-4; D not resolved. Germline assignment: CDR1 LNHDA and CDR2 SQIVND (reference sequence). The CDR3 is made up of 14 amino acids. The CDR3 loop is CASSIDLFGSARMW. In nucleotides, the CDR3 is TGTGCCAGTAGTATAGATCTATTCGGCAGCGCTAGGATGTGG.

The CDR3 reads CASSDALPGNTIYF. CDR3 in DNA: TGTGCCAGCAGTGACGCACTGCCTGGAAACACCATATATTTT. The rearrangement uses TRBV2 and TRBJ1-3; no clear D gene. Trimming removed 3 bases at V and 2 bases at J, with 8 bases between. Germline assignment: CDR1 SNHLY and CDR2 FYNNEI. The CDR3 covers 14 residues.

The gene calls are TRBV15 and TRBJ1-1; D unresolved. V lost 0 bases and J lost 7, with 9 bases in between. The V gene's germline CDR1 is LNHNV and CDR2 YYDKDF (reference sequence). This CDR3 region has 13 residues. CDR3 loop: CATSRETTREAFF. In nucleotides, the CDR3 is TGTGCCACCAGCAGAGAAACAACACGTGAAGCTTTCTTT.

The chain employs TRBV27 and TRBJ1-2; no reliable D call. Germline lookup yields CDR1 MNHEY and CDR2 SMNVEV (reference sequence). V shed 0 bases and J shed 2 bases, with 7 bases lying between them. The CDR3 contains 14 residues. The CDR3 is CASSLSGSNYGYTF. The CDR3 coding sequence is TGTGCCAGCAGTTTATCGGGCAGCAACTATGGCTACACCTTC.

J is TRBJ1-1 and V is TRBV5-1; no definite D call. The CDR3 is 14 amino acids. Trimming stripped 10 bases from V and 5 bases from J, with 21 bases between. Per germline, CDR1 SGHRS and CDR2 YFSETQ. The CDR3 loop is CASKTGKGETEAFF. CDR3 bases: TGCGCCTCAAAGACGGGGAAAGGTGAAACTGAAGCTTTCTTT.

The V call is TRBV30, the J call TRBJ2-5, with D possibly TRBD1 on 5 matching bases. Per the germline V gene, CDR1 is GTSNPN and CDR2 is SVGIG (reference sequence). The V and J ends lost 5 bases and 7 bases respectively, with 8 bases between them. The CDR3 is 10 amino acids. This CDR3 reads CAWGAGTQYF. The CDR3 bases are TGTGCCTGGGGGGCCGGGACCCAGTACTTC.

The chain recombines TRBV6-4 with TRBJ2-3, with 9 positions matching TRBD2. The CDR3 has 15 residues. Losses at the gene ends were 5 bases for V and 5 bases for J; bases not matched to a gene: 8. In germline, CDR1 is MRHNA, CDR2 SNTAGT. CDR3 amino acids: CASSTTWTSEDTQYF. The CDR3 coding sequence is TGTGCCAGCAGTACTACATGGACTAGCGAAGATACGCAGTATTTT.